One and the same sample provided the 25 T cell receptor beta chains below, sequenced in a study of blood T cell repertoires in COVID-19. Some clones are missing from TCRdb's copy, which holds only in-frame ones; the method was immunoSEQ multiplex PCR. The data contain 180,000 or so clones, 82% of them singletons. The sample taken for sequencing was peripheral blood. The receptors shown here come from a woman aged 65 to 85 with acute or convalescent COVID-19.

This chain joins TRBV3-1 (or the pseudogene TRBV3-2) and TRBJ1-2; D might be TRBD1 (5 bases). Per germline, CDR1 LGHDT and CDR2 YNNKEL (reference sequence). V lost 7 bases, J lost 3 bases, and 18 bases lay in between. The CDR3 length is 15 residues. CDR3 bases: TGTGCCAGCAACCACGCCAGCGGGACCTACTATGGCTACACCTTC. This codes for CASNHASGTYYGYTF.

The chain recombines TRBV2 with TRBJ2-7, with D possibly being TRBD2 (6 bases). Trimming left V 8 bases short and J 3 bases short, with 11 bases between. Germline CDR1 and CDR2: SNHLY and FYNNEI. This CDR3 region has 12 residues. CDR3 nucleotide sequence: TGTGCCAGCTCCCGGGAGAACTACGAGCAGTACTTC. The encoded protein is CASSRENYEQYF.

V is TRBV15 and J is TRBJ1-2; TRBD1 is a possible D gene (5 bases). Trimming stripped 0 bases from V and 8 bases from J, with 10 bases between. Germline assignment: CDR1 LNHNV and CDR2 YYDKDF (reference sequence). The CDR3 is 13 residues long. The CDR3 region has the DNA TGTGCCACCAGCAGAGAGGCAGGGCGCGGCTACACCTTC. It yields the protein CATSREAGRGYTF.

The chain uses TRBV5-1 and TRBJ2-2; tentatively, D is TRBD2 (6 bases). CDR1 SGHRS and CDR2 YFSETQ come from the germline V gene. Trimming took off 1 base at V and 6 bases at J, with 7 bases between the two ends. The CDR3 is made up of 13 amino acids. The CDR3 bases are TGCGCCAGCAGCTTGACTAGCTCCGGGGAGCTGTTTTTT. Translated, it gives CASSLTSSGELFF.

The chain links TRBV28 to TRBJ1-1; a possible D gene is TRBD1 (6 bases). Deletions cut 6 bases from V and 1 base from J, with 9 bases between. Germline assignment: CDR1 MDHEN and CDR2 SYDVKM. This CDR3 contains 13 residues. CDR3 residues: CASSWGRNTEAFF. Here the CDR3 DNA reads TGTGCCAGCAGCTGGGGGCGGAACACTGAAGCTTTCTTT. Full variable domain (outside the CDR3, taken from reference TRBV28 and TRBJ1-1): DVKVTQSSRYLVKRTGEKVFLECVQDMDHENMFWYRQDPGLGLRLIYFSYDVKMKEKGDIPEGYSVSREKKERFSLILESASTNQTSMYLCASSWGRNTEAFFGQGTRLTVV.

The V call is TRBV5-4, the J call TRBJ2-7; 8 bases line up with TRBD2. The CDR3 has 14 residues. Per the germline V gene, CDR1 is SGHNT and CDR2 is YYREEE (reference sequence). The trim removed 5 bases at V and 3 bases at J, leaving 7 bases unmatched. The CDR3 DNA follows: TGTGCCAGCAGGACTAGCGCATCAAACTACGAGCAGTACTTC. Protein sequence: CASRTSASNYEQYF.

The genes are TRBV2 and TRBJ2-1; 7 nucleotides agree with TRBD1. Germline CDR1 is SNHLY and CDR2 is FYNNEI. This CDR3 is built from 16 residues. V dropped 7 bases and J dropped 8; count of bases not matched to a gene: 17. This chain's CDR3 is CASIDREGALWDEQFF. The CDR3 DNA sequence: TGTGCCAGCATCGACAGGGAAGGGGCCCTGTGGGATGAGCAGTTCTTC.

The genes are TRBV2 and TRBJ1-6; the D is unclear. CDR3 length: 14 amino acids. V was trimmed by 2 bases and J by 12 bases, leaving 14 bases between them. The germline CDR1 and CDR2 sequences are SNHLY and FYNNEI. The CDR3 is CASSENRGGGPLHF. CDR3 coding DNA: TGTGCCAGCAGTGAAAACCGGGGAGGAGGACCCCTCCACTTT.

This chain uses TRBV7-9 with TRBJ1-2; 9 nucleotides match TRBD1. The CDR3 loop spans 18 amino acids. V lost 4 bases to trimming and J lost 0 bases; unmatched junction nucleotides: 12. CDR1 is SEHNR, CDR2 FQNEAQ, per germline (reference sequence). In DNA, the CDR3 is TGTGCCAGCAGCTCCCAAAGGGGAGGGACAGGGACTAACTATGGCTACACCTTC. Translation gives CASSSQRGGTGTNYGYTF.

The chain couples TRBV5-4 to TRBJ2-6, with 8 bases that match TRBD1. The CDR3 extends over 20 amino acids. The germline V gene encodes CDR1 SGHNT and CDR2 YYREEE (reference sequence). V shed 3 bases, J shed 0 bases, and the junction held 14 bases outside the gene matches. Written as DNA, the CDR3 is TGTGCCAGCAGCTACCTGGGGAGAGACAGGGGTGGCTCTGGGGCCAACGTCCTGACTTTC. Encoded protein: CASSYLGRDRGGSGANVLTF.

The chain employs TRBV11-2 and TRBJ2-7; TRBD1 agrees at 8 bases. Germline V gene sequence: CDR1 SGHAT, CDR2 FQNNGV. CDR3 length equals 14 residues. V lost 6 bases and J lost 2; bases outside the gene matches: 6. The CDR3 DNA follows: TGTGCCAGCAGACACCGGGACAGGCCCTACGAGCAGTACTTC. Amino acids: CASRHRDRPYEQYF.

For the CDR3, the DNA is TGTGCCAGCAGTTTAGACAGCTTAGGCACCGGGGAGCTGTTTTTT. It translates to CASSLDSLGTGELFF. V and J are TRBV28 and TRBJ2-2; D may be TRBD1 (5 bases). The CDR3 runs to 15 residues. V lost 2 bases, J lost 4 bases, and 11 bases lay in between. Germline V gene data show CDR1 as MDHEN and CDR2 as SYDVKM.

Only one count was recorded for this clone. This chain joins TRBV5-1 and TRBJ2-1; 7 bases match TRBD1. This CDR3 has 13 residues. Germline V gene sequence: CDR1 SGHRS, CDR2 YFSETQ. J lost 7 bases, V lost 5 bases, and 6 bases had no gene match. The CDR3 spells CASRPLQGNEQFF. DNA of the CDR3: TGCGCCAGCAGGCCGCTACAGGGGAATGAGCAGTTCTTC. The whole variable domain, remainder taken from reference TRBV5-1 and TRBJ2-1, is KAGVTQTPRYLIKTRGQQVTLSCSPISGHRSVSWYQQTPGQGLQFLFEYFSETQRNKGNFPGRFSGRQFSNSRSEMNVSTLELGDSALYLCASRPLQGNEQFFGPGTRLTVL.

The chain is built from TRBV9 and TRBJ1-6; 7 bases are a match to TRBD1. V trimming: 4 bases; J trimming: 3 bases; junction bases outside the gene matches: 7. Germline loops: CDR1 SGDLS, CDR2 YYNGEE. This CDR3 is built from 16 residues. The chain's CDR3 is CASSPQGDIYNSPLHF. As DNA, the CDR3 is TGTGCCAGCAGCCCCCAGGGGGATATCTATAATTCACCCCTCCACTTT.

The rearrangement uses TRBV7-9 and TRBJ1-5; the match to TRBD1 covers 8 bases. This CDR3 has 17 amino acids. Germline assignment: CDR1 SEHNR and CDR2 FQNEAQ (reference sequence). Unmatched junction bases numbered 8, after V lost 1 base and J lost 3 bases. CDR3: CASSLGGQAIANQPQHF. In DNA, the CDR3 is TGTGCCAGCAGCTTAGGGGGACAGGCCATAGCCAATCAGCCCCAGCATTTT.

The chain couples TRBV4-2 to TRBJ2-1, with TRBD2 as a possible D gene (7 bases). Between the trimmed V and J ends, which lost 4 bases and 0 bases, there was a span of 13 bases. CDR1 and CDR2 from the germline V gene are LGHNA and YNFKEQ. The CDR3 extends over 16 amino acids. CDR3: CASSPGGRSSYNEQFF. CDR3 DNA: TGTGCCAGCAGCCCCGGGGGGCGGAGCTCCTACAATGAGCAGTTCTTC.

The chain uses TRBV4-3 and TRBJ2-1; D might be TRBD1 (5 bases). Per the germline V gene, CDR1 is LGHNA and CDR2 is YSLEER. V dropped 5 bases and J dropped 8 bases, with 16 bases sitting between them. The CDR3 runs 14 residues. The CDR3 loop reads CASSAIGVADEQFF. In DNA form, the CDR3 reads TGCGCCAGCAGCGCAATAGGGGTGGCCGATGAGCAGTTCTTC.

This clone has a handful of counts. The chain is built from TRBV6-5 and TRBJ1-5, with D unclear. Germline-derived CDR1 and CDR2 are MNHEY and SVGAGI. The V end lost 8 bases, the J end lost 5 bases, and 13 bases lay between the germline ends. The CDR3 is 13 residues long. The DNA for the CDR3 is TGTGCCAGCTCGGAGTGGAACGATCAGCCCCAGCATTTT. Encoded protein: CASSEWNDQPQHF.

The V call is TRBV12-3 or TRBV12-4, the J call TRBJ2-1, with a tentative D call TRBD1 (6 bases). The germline V and J ends were trimmed by 7 bases and 10 bases, with 17 bases remaining between them. The CDR3 totals 13 residues. CDR3 coding DNA: TGTGCCAGCACTATGACTCCACAGGGAGAGCAGTTCTTC. Translation: CASTMTPQGEQFF.

The chain links TRBV15 to TRBJ1-4, with D tentatively TRBD1 (5 bases). Trimming took 5 bases from V and 7 from J, leaving 17 bases between them. CDR3 length: 15 residues. The germline V gene encodes CDR1 LNHNV and CDR2 YYDKDF (reference sequence). CDR3 in amino acids: CATSRRRVSGEKLFF. The CDR3 DNA reads as TGTGCCACCAGCCGCCGCAGGGTTTCGGGTGAAAAACTGTTTTTT.

The chain has TRBV7-9 and TRBJ2-5, with D maybe TRBD2 (5 bases). The CDR3 consists of 15 residues. Germline V CDR1 and CDR2: SEHNR, FQNEAQ (reference sequence). Trimming shortened V by 2 bases and J by 2 bases, and 12 bases separated the two germline ends. CDR3 amino acids: CASSLTAGQQETQYF. The CDR3 DNA follows: TGTGCCAGCAGCTTAACCGCGGGCCAACAAGAGACCCAGTACTTC.

The chain combines TRBV7-8 with TRBJ1-1; the D gene is possibly TRBD1 (6 bases). CDR3 length: 12 residues. V lost 5 bases to trimming and J lost 5 bases, with 9 bases between them. The germline V gene has CDR1 SGHVS and CDR2 FQNEAQ. CDR3 nucleotide sequence: TGTGCCAGCAGCCAAGGGGGAACTGAAGCTTTCTTT. The encoded protein is CASSQGGTEAFF.

The chain recombines TRBV6-5 with TRBJ1-5; D call uncertain. Trimming took 0 bases from V and 5 from J, leaving 5 bases between them. Germline CDR1 MNHEY, CDR2 SVGAGI. This CDR3 spans 13 amino acids. DNA for the CDR3: TGTGCCAGCAGTTACTCGAGGGATCAGCCCCAGCATTTT. Residues: CASSYSRDQPQHF.

This clone appeared a single time. The chain recombines TRBV5-1 with TRBJ2-2; 8 bases line up with TRBD1. Germline CDR1 is SGHRS and CDR2 is YFSETQ. CDR3 size: 15 residues. The trim removed 7 bases at V and 3 bases at J, leaving 8 bases unmatched. CDR3 DNA sequence: TGCGCCAGCGGACTTCAGGGGGCACACACCGGGGAGCTGTTTTTT. Amino acids: CASGLQGAHTGELFF.

The chain employs TRBV4-1 and TRBJ1-2, with a tentative D call TRBD1 (6 bases). Germline loops: CDR1 MGHRA, CDR2 YSYEKL. V was clipped by 1 base and J by 6 bases, with 6 bases between them. The CDR3 consists of 12 residues. The CDR3 reads CASSQGTDGYTF. In nucleotides, the CDR3 is TGCGCCAGCAGCCAAGGGACAGATGGCTACACCTTC.